This TCR beta chain was obtained from a study of T cell repertoires in cytomegalovirus infection. Study outcomes and limitations: Identification of carriers of CMV plus the relevant HLA was performed using cumulative public TCR beta family frequency. HLA-C-restricted CMV clonotypes gave the most frequent clonotype in two of eight donors.

TCRdb itself ran the reads through MiXCR, one entry per CDR3 protein. The sample holds around 81,000 distinct CDR3 sequences, 35% to 45% seen once. The CDR3 has 17 amino acids. Germline values: CDR1 SSHAT, CDR2 FNYEAQ (reference sequence). Note on this clonotype: The antigen is undetermined. One end of the junction fails to match germline, which may point to a read error.

Sequences were derived from CD8+ T cells from cultured PBMCs, sampled from culture after CMV antigen stimulation. This clonotype originated in a human donor in good health (CMV status not recorded). Some clones in this sample may be carry-over from other donors' samples. The rearrangement uses TRBV7-7 and TRBJ2-5, with TRBD1 as a possible D gene (5 bases). The CDR3 DNA reads as TGTGCTAGCAGCTTAACCCATAAAGGGGTAGGGGAAGAGACCCAGTACTTC. Amino acid sequence: CASSLTHKGVGEETQYF.